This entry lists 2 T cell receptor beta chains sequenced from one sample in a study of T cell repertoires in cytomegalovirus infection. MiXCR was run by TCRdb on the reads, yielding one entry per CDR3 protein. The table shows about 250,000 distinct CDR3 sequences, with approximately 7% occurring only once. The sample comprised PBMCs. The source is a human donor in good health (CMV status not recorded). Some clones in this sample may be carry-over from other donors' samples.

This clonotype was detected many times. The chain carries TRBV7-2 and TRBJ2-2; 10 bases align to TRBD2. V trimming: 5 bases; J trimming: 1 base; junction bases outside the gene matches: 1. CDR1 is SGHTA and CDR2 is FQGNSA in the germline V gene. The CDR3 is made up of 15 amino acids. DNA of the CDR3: TGTGCCAGCAGCCCTAGCGGGGGGAACACCGGGGAGCTGTTTTTT. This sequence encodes CASSPSGGNTGELFF.

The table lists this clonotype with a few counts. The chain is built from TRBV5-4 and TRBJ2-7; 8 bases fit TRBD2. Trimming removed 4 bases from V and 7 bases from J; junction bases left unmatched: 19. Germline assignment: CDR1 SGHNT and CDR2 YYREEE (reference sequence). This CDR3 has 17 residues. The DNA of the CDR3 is TGTGCCAGCAGCCCGCGTGGCGTCGGGGGGGCCCTTAGGGAGCAGTACTTC. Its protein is CASSPRGVGGALREQYF.